This TCR beta chain is drawn from a study of cytomegalovirus exposure and HLA in healthy donors. Study summary: Out of 180 million or so T cells, an earlier analysis found fewer than 140 million unique TCR beta sequences in total. Early released data comprised 75 million to 100 million unique TCRs from HLA-typed donors.

Researchers ran the PCR with 60 Vbeta and 13 Jbeta primers. The protocol was immunoSEQ multiplex PCR, while the TCRdb copy is restricted to in-frame clones and leaves out a portion. This table has approximately 170,000 clones, roughly 80% appearing once. Study outcomes and limitations: In a later analysis, parvovirus B19, influenza, CMV and Epstein-Barr virus appeared linked to several top co-occurrence clusters. Later work found that TCR association rates differed between HLA loci; DRB1 had the most and HLA-C the fewest.

In the case of this clone: Its target is not known.

CDR1 is MNHNS, CDR2 SASEGT, per germline. V was clipped by 6 bases and J by 2 bases, with 11 bases between them. The CDR3 loop spans 15 amino acids. This TCR derives from a woman under 30 in good health and CMV-seronegative. Sequencing was done on a sample of PBMCs. The rearrangement uses TRBV6-1 and TRBJ2-6; possible D gene TRBD2, 5 bases. The CDR3 DNA is TGTGCCAGCAGGAGCCCCGGGGCTGGGGCCAACGTCCTGACTTTC. Protein sequence: CASRSPGAGANVLTF.